These T cell receptor beta chains were read from a single sample in a study of cytomegalovirus exposure and HLA in healthy donors. Clones were sequenced by immunoSEQ multiplex PCR, and TCRdb holds only the in-frame ones, with some missing. The sample contains 150,000 to 200,000 clones, approximately 80% of which appear only once. The sample taken for sequencing was PBMCs. Receptors originate from a woman under 30 in good health and CMV-seropositive. The CDR3 runs from the conserved cysteine through the conserved F or W. A D gene is named only where the DNA matches it firmly. Not all rows give a size; the values are once, few, many and, for expanded clones, a class.

size: -; V: TRBV6-6; J: TRBJ1-2; D: -; CDR3: CASSPSPGYYGYTF; DNA: TGTGCCAGCAGTCCCTCTCCAGGGTACTATGGCTACACCTTC
size: -; V: TRBV11-3; J: TRBJ1-6; D: -; CDR3: CASSLGGQDSPLHF; DNA: TGTGCCAGCAGCTTGGGGGGGCAGGATTCACCCCTCCACTTT
size: -; V: TRBV7-9; J: TRBJ2-1; D: TRBD2; CDR3: CASSNVGTSDNEQFF; DNA: TGTGCCAGCAGCAACGTCGGGACTAGCGACAATGAGCAGTTCTTC
size: -; V: TRBV25-1; J: TRBJ2-5; D: TRBD2; CDR3: CASSGASGGAGETQYF; DNA: TGTGCCAGCAGTGGTGCTAGCGGGGGGGCCGGAGAGACCCAGTACTTC
size: -; V: TRBV5-6; J: TRBJ1-1; D: -; CDR3: CASRGGRYTEAFF; DNA: TGTGCCAGCAGGGGGGGGCGATACACTGAAGCTTTCTTT
size: few; V: TRBV7-2; J: TRBJ2-6; D: -; CDR3: CASSPQVQRNSGANVLTF; DNA: TGTGCCAGCAGCCCTCAGGTCCAACGGAACTCTGGGGCCAACGTCCTGACTTTC
size: -; V: TRBV11-2; J: TRBJ2-7; D: -; CDR3: CASSLARGYEQYF; DNA: TGTGCCAGCAGCTTAGCGCGGGGATATGAGCAGTACTTC
size: -; V: TRBV5-4; J: TRBJ1-2; D: -; CDR3: CASTGGYGYTF; DNA: TGTGCCAGCACGGGGGGGTATGGCTACACCTTC
size: -; V: TRBV5-8; J: TRBJ2-1; D: TRBD1; CDR3: CASSPTRQGAVFF; DNA: TGTGCCAGCAGCCCCACTCGACAGGGGGCGGTGTTCTTC
size: -; V: TRBV9; J: TRBJ2-6; D: -; CDR3: CASSARVTGANVLTF; DNA: TGTGCCAGCAGCGCACGAGTCACTGGGGCCAACGTCCTGACTTTC
size: -; V: TRBV5-1; J: TRBJ2-2; D: -; CDR3: CASTLPAERTGELFF; DNA: TGCGCCAGCACCCTCCCAGCGGAGAGGACCGGGGAGCTGTTTTTT
size: -; V: TRBV6-5; J: TRBJ2-7; D: TRBD1; CDR3: CASSYGWTGSYEQYF; DNA: TGTGCCAGCAGTTACGGTTGGACAGGTTCCTACGAGCAGTACTTC
size: -; V: TRBV6-5; J: TRBJ1-2; D: -; CDR3: CASSRTAAYGYTF; DNA: TGTGCCAGCTCACGGACAGCCGCCTATGGCTACACCTTC
size: -; V: TRBV6-6; J: TRBJ2-7; D: TRBD1; CDR3: CASSGQVGSYEQYF; DNA: TGTGCCAGCAGCGGACAGGTTGGGTCCTACGAGCAGTACTTC
size: -; V: TRBV19; J: TRBJ1-6; D: -; CDR3: CASSLRDTNSPLHF; DNA: TGTGCCAGTAGTCTACGGGACACTAATTCACCCCTCCACTTT
size: once; V: TRBV18; J: TRBJ2-4; D: TRBD1; CDR3: CASSPDRGGNIQYF; DNA: TGTGCCAGCTCACCTGACAGGGGTGGAAACATTCAGTACTTC
size: once; V: TRBV6-5; J: TRBJ1-1; D: TRBD1; CDR3: CASRVTGVGKAFF; DNA: TGTGCCAGCAGGGTAACAGGGGTGGGAAAAGCTTTCTTT
size: -; V: TRBV18; J: TRBJ2-5; D: -; CDR3: CASSPLVGEVGPGTQYF; DNA: TGTGCCAGCTCACCACTCGTCGGAGAGGTGGGGCCTGGGACCCAGTACTTC
size: few; V: TRBV4-1; J: TRBJ1-6; D: -; CDR3: CASSQPRRGMANSPLHF; DNA: TGCGCCAGCAGCCAACCAAGGCGGGGGATGGCGAATTCACCCCTCCACTTT
size: -; V: TRBV6-5; J: TRBJ1-5; D: TRBD1; CDR3: CASSPGGLNQPQHF; DNA: TGTGCCAGCAGCCCAGGGGGGCTCAATCAGCCCCAGCATTTT
size: few; V: TRBV28; J: TRBJ1-2; D: TRBD1; CDR3: CASSTTGGNYGYTF; DNA: TGTGCCAGCAGCACGACAGGGGGCAACTATGGCTACACCTTC
size: few; V: TRBV2; J: TRBJ2-3; D: TRBD1; CDR3: CASSDVGQGTDTQYF; DNA: TGTGCCAGCAGTGATGTGGGACAGGGCACAGATACGCAGTATTTT
size: -; V: TRBV6-5; J: TRBJ2-2; D: -; CDR3: CASSYSRANTGELFF; DNA: TGTGCCAGCAGTTACTCCAGGGCGAACACCGGGGAGCTGTTTTTT
size: -; V: TRBV18; J: TRBJ1-1; D: TRBD1; CDR3: CASSPLTGEGTEAFF; DNA: TGTGCCAGCTCACCTCTGACAGGGGAGGGCACTGAAGCTTTCTTT
size: -; V: TRBV11-2; J: TRBJ2-1; D: -; CDR3: CASSLAQVRDNEQFF; DNA: TGTGCCAGCAGCTTAGCCCAAGTGAGAGACAATGAGCAGTTCTTC
size: -; V: TRBV6-1; J: TRBJ2-1; D: TRBD2; CDR3: CASMPRARGDREQFF; DNA: TGTGCCAGCATGCCCAGAGCGCGGGGGGATCGCGAGCAGTTCTTC
size: few; V: TRBV30; J: TRBJ1-1; D: -; CDR3: CAWGRLNTEAFF; DNA: TGTGCCTGGGGGCGTCTGAACACTGAAGCTTTCTTT
size: -; V: TRBV27; J: TRBJ1-2; D: -; CDR3: CASSLLTALGANYGYTF; DNA: TGTGCCAGCAGTTTACTGACGGCTCTAGGGGCTAACTATGGCTACACCTTC